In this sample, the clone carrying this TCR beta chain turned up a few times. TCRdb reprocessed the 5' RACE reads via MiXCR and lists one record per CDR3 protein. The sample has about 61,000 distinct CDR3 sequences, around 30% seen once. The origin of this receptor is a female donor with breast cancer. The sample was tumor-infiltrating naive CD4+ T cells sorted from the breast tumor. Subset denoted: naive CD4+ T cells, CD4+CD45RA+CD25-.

The CDR3 reads CASIVSGGFNEQFF. The DNA of the CDR3 is TGTGCCAGCATTGTGAGCGGGGGTTTCAATGAGCAGTTCTTC. The chain couples TRBV12-3 or TRBV12-4 to TRBJ2-1, with 8 bases matching TRBD2. CDR3 length: 14 residues. After removal of 7 bases from V and 6 bases from J, the junction contained 8 bases not matched to a gene.